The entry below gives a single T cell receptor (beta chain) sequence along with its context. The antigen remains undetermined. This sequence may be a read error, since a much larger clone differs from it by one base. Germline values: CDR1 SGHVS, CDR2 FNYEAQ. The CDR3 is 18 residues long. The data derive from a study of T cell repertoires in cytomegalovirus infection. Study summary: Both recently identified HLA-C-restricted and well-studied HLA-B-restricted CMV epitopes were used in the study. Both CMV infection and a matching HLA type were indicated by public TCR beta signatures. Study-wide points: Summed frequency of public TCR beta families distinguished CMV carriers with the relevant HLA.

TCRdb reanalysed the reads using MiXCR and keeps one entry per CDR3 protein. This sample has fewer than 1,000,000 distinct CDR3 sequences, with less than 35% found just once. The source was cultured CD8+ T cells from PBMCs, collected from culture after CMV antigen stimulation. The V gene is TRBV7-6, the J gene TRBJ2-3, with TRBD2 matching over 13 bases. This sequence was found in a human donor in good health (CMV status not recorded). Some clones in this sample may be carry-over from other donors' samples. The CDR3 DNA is TGTGTCAGCAGCTTAACCTGGACTAGCGGGGGATACACAGATACGCAGTATTTT. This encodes CVSSLTWTSGGYTDTQYF.